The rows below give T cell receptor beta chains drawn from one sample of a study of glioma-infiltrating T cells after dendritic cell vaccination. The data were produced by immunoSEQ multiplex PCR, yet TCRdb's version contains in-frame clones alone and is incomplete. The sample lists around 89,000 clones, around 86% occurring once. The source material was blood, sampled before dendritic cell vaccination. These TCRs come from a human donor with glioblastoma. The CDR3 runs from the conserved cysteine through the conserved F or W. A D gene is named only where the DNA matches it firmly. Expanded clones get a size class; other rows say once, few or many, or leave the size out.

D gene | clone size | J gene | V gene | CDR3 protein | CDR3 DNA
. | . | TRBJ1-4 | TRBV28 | CASSIQGPEEKLFF | TGTGCCAGCAGTATTCAGGGGCCGGAAGAAAAACTGTTTTTT
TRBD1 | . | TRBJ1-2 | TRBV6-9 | CASSSGTGLGYTF | TGTGCCAGCAGTTCGGGGACAGGGTTGGGCTACACCTTC
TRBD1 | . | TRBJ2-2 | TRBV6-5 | CASRPGTGGTGELFF | TGTGCCAGCAGGCCCGGGACAGGGGGAACCGGGGAGCTGTTTTTT
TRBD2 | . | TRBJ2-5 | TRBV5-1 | CASSLVARLAGGETQYF | TGCGCCAGCAGCTTGGTCGCCCGACTAGCGGGAGGAGAGACCCAGTACTTC
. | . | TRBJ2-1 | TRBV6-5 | CASSLRTGDNEQFF | TGTGCCAGCAGTCTCAGGACGGGGGACAATGAGCAGTTCTTC
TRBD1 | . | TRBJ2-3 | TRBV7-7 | CASRGQEAGIHTQYF | TGTGCCAGCAGAGGACAGGAGGCCGGAATACATACGCAGTATTTT
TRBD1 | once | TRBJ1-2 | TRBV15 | CATSRGDRAGYTF | TGTGCCACCAGCAGGGGCGACAGGGCCGGCTACACCTTC
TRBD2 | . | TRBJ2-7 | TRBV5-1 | CASNLAGGAYEQYF | TGCGCCAGCAACCTAGCGGGAGGTGCCTACGAGCAGTACTTC
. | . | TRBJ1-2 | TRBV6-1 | CASSEALANYGYTF | TGTGCCAGCAGTGAAGCCTTAGCTAACTATGGCTACACCTTC
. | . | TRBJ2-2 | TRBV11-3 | CASSFSTGELFF | TGTGCCAGCAGCTTTTCAACCGGGGAGCTGTTTTTT
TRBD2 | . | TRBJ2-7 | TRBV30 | CAGKTSGIFYEQYF | TGTGCCGGCAAGACTAGCGGGATTTTCTACGAGCAGTACTTC
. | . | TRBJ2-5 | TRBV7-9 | CASSGEARETQYF | TGTGCCAGCAGCGGAGAGGCCCGGGAGACCCAGTACTTC
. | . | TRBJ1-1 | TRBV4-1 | CASSQEGVYQVTFF | TGCGCCAGCAGCCAAGAGGGAGTCTACCAAGTGACTTTCTTT
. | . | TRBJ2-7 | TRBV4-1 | CASSLSSYEQYF | TGTGCCAGCAGCTTGTCGTCCTACGAGCAGTACTTC
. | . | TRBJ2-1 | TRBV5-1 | CASSLGAGAYNEQFF | TGCGCCAGCAGCCTGGGGGCGGGAGCCTACAATGAGCAGTTCTTC
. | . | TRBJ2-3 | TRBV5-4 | CASRGTPFTDTQYF | TGTGCCAGCAGGGGCACACCGTTCACAGATACGCAGTATTTT
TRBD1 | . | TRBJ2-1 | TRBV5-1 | CASSLMGTEYNEQFF | TGCGCCAGCAGCTTGATGGGGACAGAATACAATGAGCAGTTCTTC
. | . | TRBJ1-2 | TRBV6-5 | CASSQVMTARYGYTF | TGTGCCAGCAGCCAGGTGATGACAGCGAGATATGGCTACACCTTC
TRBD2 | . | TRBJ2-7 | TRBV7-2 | CASSYQAGGPWEQYF | TGTGCCAGCAGTTACCAAGCGGGGGGGCCGTGGGAGCAGTACTTC